Detailed here is one T cell receptor (beta chain). Which antigen it targets is not known. No clone much larger than this one lies a single base away; base qualities are absent. This entry belongs to a study of T cell responses to AZD1222 COVID-19 vaccine (dated by TCRdb to about 2021). About the study as a whole: AZD1222 recipients given second doses at about 4 weeks or at about 12 weeks were pooled, since spike-specific TCR depth and breadth were not found to differ between the two schedules. Trial participants were enrolled by age into subgroups of 18-55, 56-69 and 70-plus years, and roughly 150, 30 and 60 TCR-sequenced participants, respectively, were included in these subgroups. A total of 230 to 250 trial participants underwent TCR sequencing, of whom roughly 210 had received two doses of AZD1222 and 26 had received two doses of the MenACWY control vaccine. Here is what the overall study found, with its caveats: Only six AZD1222 recipients were SARS-CoV-2 seropositive at baseline, limiting conclusions about previously exposed vaccinees. Most participants were white British and females outnumbered males, and the authors suggested that clonal diversity may have been underestimated. Because no day 14 peak-response samples were available, repertoires were characterized only after the peak T cell response. The 56-69-year group was small, and its depth increase did not reach significance, likely because of low power. CD4 TCRs associated with the vaccine covered the entire spike protein, and the dominant responses were in regions 160-218 and 743-854. Reportedly, close to half of the unique spike-specific TCRs recognized epitopes lying outside the regions that are mutated in the B.1.351 and B.1.1.7 variants. After two AZD1222 doses, spike-specific TCR breadth and depth were significantly higher than at day 0 and than in MenACWY recipients.

The CDR3 runs 14 amino acids, cysteine and phenylalanine included. Solely the CDR3 DNA is kept, with 42 bases framed from the first base. The germline V gene specifies SGHRS as CDR1 and YFSETQ as CDR2. V gives up 7 bases and J gives up 0 bases, and the segment between their germline ends measures 12 bases. The meaning of the sample's time point label: baseline before first vaccination. The vaccinee samples were drawn from two UK trials, COV001 and COV002, one of which was a single-blind randomized controlled phase 2/3 trial testing AZD1222 (ChAdOx1 nCoV-19) in healthy adults. For TCRbeta chain sequencing, PBMC samples from trial participants were taken at day 0 and at day 28 after the second dose. The CDR3 regions of human TCRbeta chains were subjected to immunosequencing. In the source study's methods: Repertoire TCRs were checked for matches against a reference library of SARS-CoV-2-specific TCRs that had been generated using the MIRA antigen-specificity platform. Breadth was defined as the fraction of unique TCRs that were SARS-CoV-2-associated. Depth was defined as the fraction of total T cells that were SARS-CoV-2-associated. Using the MIRA data, each spike-specific TCR was assigned both to the spike region to which the TCR was reactive and to a CD4 or CD8 class. Log10-transformed breadth and depth values were compared by one-way ANOVA with Sidak's multiple comparisons tests. TCRdb's version of the immuneACCESS table is confined to in-frame rearrangements and falls short of the full clone set. An unresolved V gene accounts for under half of the shortfall where checked; the remainder is of unknown origin. The V and J calls and the clone size are those of that table, but D and trimming were determined from the DNA. Within this sample are approximately 160,000 clones, with about 92% of them counted one time only. The ten most abundant clones make up roughly 0.9% of the sample.

The V gene is TRBV5-1 and the J gene is TRBJ2-3; the D region possibly corresponds to TRBD2 (5 bases align). The receptor was derived from an adult in good health. The specimen was peripheral blood, collected on day 0 of AZD1222 vaccination. DNA sequence: TGCGCCAGCTACGCGGGTCCTAGCACAGATACGCAGTATTTT. Translation gives CASYAGPSTDTQYF.